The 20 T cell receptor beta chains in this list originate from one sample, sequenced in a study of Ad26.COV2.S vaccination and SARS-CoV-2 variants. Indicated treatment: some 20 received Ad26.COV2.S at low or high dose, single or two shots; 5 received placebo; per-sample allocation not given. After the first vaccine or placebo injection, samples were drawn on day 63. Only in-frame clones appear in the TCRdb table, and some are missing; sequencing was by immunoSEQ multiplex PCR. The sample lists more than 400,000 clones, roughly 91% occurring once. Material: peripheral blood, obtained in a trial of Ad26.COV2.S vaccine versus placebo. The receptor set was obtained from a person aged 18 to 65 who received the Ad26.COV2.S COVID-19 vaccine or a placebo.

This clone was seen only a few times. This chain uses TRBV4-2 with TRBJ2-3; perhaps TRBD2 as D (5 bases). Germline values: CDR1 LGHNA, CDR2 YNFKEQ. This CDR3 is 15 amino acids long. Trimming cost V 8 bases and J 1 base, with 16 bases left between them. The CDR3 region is CASDKGLRGTDTQYF. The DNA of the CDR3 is TGTGCCAGCGATAAAGGGTTGAGGGGCACAGATACGCAGTATTTT.

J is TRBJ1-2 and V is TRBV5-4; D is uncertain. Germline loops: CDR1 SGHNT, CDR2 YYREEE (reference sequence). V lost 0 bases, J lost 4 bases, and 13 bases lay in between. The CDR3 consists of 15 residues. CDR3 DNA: TGTGCCAGCAGCTTGGATGAGGGTTACATCTATGGCTACACCTTC. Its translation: CASSLDEGYIYGYTF.

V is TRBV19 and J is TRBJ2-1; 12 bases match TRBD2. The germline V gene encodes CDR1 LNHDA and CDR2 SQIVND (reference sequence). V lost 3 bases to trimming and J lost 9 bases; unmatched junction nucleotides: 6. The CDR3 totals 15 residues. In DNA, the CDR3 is TGTGCCAGTAGTATTTTGACTAGCGGGAGCGGTGAGCAGTTCTTC. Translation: CASSILTSGSGEQFF.

The CDR3 loop reads CASSQEGRGPDTQYF. CDR3 nucleotide sequence: TGCGCCAGCAGCCAAGAGGGCAGGGGGCCCGATACGCAGTATTTT. The chain couples TRBV4-1 to TRBJ2-3, with 8 bases matching TRBD1. CDR3 length: 15 amino acids. Trimming at V came to 0 bases and at J to 6 bases, leaving 5 bases not matched to a gene. The germline gives CDR1 MGHRA, CDR2 YSYEKL.

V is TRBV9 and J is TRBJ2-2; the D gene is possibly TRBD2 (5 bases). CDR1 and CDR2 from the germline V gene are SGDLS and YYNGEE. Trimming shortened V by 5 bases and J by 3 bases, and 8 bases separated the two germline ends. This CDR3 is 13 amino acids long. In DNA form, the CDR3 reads TGTGCCAGCAGTAAGGGAGACACCGGGGAGCTGTTTTTT. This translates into CASSKGDTGELFF.

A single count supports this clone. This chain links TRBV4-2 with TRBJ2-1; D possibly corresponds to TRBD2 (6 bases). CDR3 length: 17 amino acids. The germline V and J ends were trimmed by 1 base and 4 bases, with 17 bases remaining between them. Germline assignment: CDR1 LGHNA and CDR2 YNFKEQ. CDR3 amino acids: CASSQGDRWGDYNEQFF. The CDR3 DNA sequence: TGTGCCAGCAGCCAAGGGGATCGATGGGGGGATTACAATGAGCAGTTCTTC.

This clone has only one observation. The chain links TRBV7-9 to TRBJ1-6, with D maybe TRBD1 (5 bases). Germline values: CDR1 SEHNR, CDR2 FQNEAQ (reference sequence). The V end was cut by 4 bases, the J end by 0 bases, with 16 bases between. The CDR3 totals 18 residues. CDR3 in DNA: TGTGCCAGCAGCTCCTGGGGGACCGAGAGCTCCTATAATTCACCCCTCCACTTT. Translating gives CASSSWGTESSYNSPLHF.

DNA of the CDR3: TGTGCCAGCAGCCAGCGGGAGGGGGGCACCGGGGAGCTGTTTTTT. It yields the protein CASSQREGGTGELFF. This chain joins TRBV6-6 and TRBJ2-2, with 10 bases lining up with TRBD2. This CDR3 contains 15 residues. The germline V gene encodes CDR1 MNHNY and CDR2 SVGAGI (reference sequence). J gave up 4 bases and V 6 bases, and 5 bases lay outside the gene matches.

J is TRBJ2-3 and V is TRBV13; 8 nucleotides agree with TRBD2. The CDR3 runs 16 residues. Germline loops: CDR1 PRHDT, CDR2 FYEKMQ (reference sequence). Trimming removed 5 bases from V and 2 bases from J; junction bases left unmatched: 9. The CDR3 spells CASSAQLLADTDTQYF. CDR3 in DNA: TGTGCCAGCAGCGCCCAATTACTAGCGGACACAGATACGCAGTATTTT. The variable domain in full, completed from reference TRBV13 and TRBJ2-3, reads AAGVIQSPRHLIKEKRETATLKCYPIPRHDTVYWYQQGPGQDPQFLISFYEKMQSDKGSIPDRFSAQQFSDYHSELNMSSLELGDSALYFCASSAQLLADTDTQYFGPGTRLTVL.

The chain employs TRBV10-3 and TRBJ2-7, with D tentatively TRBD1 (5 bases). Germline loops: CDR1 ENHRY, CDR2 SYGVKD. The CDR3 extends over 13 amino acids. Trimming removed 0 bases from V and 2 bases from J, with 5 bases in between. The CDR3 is CAISESRAYEQYF. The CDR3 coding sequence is TGTGCCATCAGTGAGTCCAGGGCCTACGAGCAGTACTTC.

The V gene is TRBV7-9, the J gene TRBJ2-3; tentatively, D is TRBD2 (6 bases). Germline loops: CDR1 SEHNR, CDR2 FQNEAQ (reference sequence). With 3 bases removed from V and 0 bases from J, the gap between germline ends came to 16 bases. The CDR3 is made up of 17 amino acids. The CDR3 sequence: CASSLISGMSSTDTQYF. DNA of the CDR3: TGTGCCAGCAGCTTGATTAGCGGAATGTCTAGCACAGATACGCAGTATTTT.

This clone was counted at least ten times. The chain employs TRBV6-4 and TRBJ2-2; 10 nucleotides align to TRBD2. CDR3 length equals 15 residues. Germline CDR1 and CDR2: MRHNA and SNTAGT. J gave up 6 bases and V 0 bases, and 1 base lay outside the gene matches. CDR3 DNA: TGTGCCAGCAGTGACTCAGCGGGAGGGCCCGGGGAGCTGTTTTTT. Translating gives CASSDSAGGPGELFF.

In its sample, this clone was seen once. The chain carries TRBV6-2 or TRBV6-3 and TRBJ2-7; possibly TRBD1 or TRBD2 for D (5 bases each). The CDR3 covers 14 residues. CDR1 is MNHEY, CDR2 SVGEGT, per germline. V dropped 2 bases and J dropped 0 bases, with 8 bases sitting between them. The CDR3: CASSYVGVSYEQYF. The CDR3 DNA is TGTGCCAGCAGTTACGTGGGGGTCTCCTACGAGCAGTACTTC.

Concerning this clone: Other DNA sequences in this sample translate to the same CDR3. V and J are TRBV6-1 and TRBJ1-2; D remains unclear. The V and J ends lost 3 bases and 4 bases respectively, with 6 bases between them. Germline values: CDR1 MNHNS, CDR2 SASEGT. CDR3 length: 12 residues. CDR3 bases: TGTGCCAGCAGTGAGGTGGGCTATGGCTACACCTTC. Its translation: CASSEVGYGYTF.

CDR3 protein: CASSKKGREGLAGGPYEQYF. The CDR3, as DNA: TGTGCCAGCAGCAAAAAGGGACGCGAAGGACTAGCGGGCGGTCCCTACGAGCAGTACTTC. V is TRBV21-1 and J is TRBJ2-7; TRBD2, the D gene given by the table, was not confirmed from the DNA. TRBV21-1 is a known pseudogene. This CDR3 contains 20 residues.

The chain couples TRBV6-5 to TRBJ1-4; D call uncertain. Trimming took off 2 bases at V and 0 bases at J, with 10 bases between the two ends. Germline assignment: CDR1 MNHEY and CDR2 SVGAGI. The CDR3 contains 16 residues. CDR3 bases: TGTGCCAGCAGTTACGGGATTACCGCAACTAATGAAAAACTGTTTTTT. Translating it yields CASSYGITATNEKLFF.

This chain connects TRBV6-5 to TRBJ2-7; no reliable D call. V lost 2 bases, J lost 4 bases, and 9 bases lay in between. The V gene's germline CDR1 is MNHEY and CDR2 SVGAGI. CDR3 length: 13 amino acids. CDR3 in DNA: TGTGCCAGCAGTTACCGGCCAACATACGAGCAGTACTTC. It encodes CASSYRPTYEQYF.

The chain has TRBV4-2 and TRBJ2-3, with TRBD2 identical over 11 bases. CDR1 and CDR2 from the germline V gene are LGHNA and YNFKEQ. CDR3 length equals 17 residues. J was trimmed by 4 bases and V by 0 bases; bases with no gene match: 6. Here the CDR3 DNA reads TGTGCCAGCAGCCAAGAGAGTATACTAGCGGGAGCAGATACGCAGTATTTT. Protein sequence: CASSQESILAGADTQYF.

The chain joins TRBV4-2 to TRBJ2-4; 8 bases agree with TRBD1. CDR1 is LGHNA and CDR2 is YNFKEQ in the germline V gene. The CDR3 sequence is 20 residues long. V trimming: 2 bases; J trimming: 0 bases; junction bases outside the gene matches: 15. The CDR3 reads CASSQRLAGQDLLAKNIQYF. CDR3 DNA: TGTGCCAGCAGCCAACGACTGGCGGGACAGGACTTACTAGCCAAAAACATTCAGTACTTC.

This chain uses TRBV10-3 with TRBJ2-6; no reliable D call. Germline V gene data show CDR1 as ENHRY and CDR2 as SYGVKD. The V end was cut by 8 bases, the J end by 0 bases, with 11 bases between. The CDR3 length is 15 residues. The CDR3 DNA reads TGTGCCATCGCACAGCCGAGCTCTGGGGCCAACGTCCTGACTTTC. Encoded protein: CAIAQPSSGANVLTF.